This TCR beta chain was sequenced for a study of T cell changes during pregnancy in multiple sclerosis. This CDR3 contains 16 residues. The V gene's germline CDR1 is ENHRY and CDR2 SYGVKD. The V and J ends lost 2 bases and 2 bases respectively, with 14 bases between them. TCRdb keeps only in-frame clones here, not all; method: immunoSEQ multiplex PCR. The sample consists of some 64,000 clones, roughly nine tenths of them appearing once. This specimen consisted of peripheral blood, obtained in the first trimester of pregnancy. The sequence derives from a female donor in good health, enrolled as a control in a pregnancy study. The gene calls are TRBV10-3 and TRBJ2-3; possibly TRBD1 for D (6 bases). The DNA of the CDR3 is TGTGCCATCAGTGAGATCAGGGGTGATATCACAGATACGCAGTATTTT. Translating gives CAISEIRGDITDTQYF.